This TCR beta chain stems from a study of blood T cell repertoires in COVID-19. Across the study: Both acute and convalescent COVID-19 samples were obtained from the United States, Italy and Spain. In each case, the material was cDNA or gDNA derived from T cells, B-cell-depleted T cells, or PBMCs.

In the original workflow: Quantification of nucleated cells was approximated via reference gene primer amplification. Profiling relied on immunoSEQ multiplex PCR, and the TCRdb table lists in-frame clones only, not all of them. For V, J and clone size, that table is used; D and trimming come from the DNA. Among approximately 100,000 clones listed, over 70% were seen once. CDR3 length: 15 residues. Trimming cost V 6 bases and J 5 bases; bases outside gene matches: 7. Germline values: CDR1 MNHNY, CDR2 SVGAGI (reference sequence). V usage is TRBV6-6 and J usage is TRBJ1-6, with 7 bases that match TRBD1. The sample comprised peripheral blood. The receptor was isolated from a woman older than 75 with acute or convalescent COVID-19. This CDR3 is CASRTSGTDNSPLHF. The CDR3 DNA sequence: TGTGCCAGCAGAACTTCCGGGACAGATAATTCACCCCTCCACTTT.